What follows is one T cell receptor beta chain and its context. Its cognate antigen is unknown. This PCR relied on a set of 60 Vbeta primers and 13 Jbeta primers. Clones were read by immunoSEQ multiplex PCR, and TCRdb kept only the in-frame ones, dropping some. The sample consists of 240,000 or so clones, 82% of them appearing once. Germline assignment: CDR1 DFQATT and CDR2 SNEGSKA (reference sequence). The germline V and J ends were trimmed by 4 bases and 8 bases, with 9 bases remaining between them. The CDR3 consists of 11 residues. The data stem from a study of cytomegalovirus exposure and HLA in healthy donors. Overall study results and limits: Most TCRs appeared rarely, but some public TCRs recurred in many donors. A few chains linked to CMV were shown in vitro to be specific for CMV antigens.

The chain combines TRBV20-1 with TRBJ2-1, with D possibly being TRBD2 (5 bases). The TCR was taken from a woman aged 35 to 49 in good health and CMV-seropositive. Material: PBMCs. This chain's CDR3 is CSATSIYEQFF. The CDR3 region has the DNA TGCAGTGCTACTAGCATCTATGAGCAGTTCTTC.